These 8 T cell receptor beta chains originate from one sample sequenced in a study of blood T cell repertoires in COVID-19. Clones were read by immunoSEQ multiplex PCR, and TCRdb kept only the in-frame ones, dropping some. This table has under 300,000 clones, 84% appearing once. The material sequenced was peripheral blood. Receptors were obtained from a woman aged 40 to 50 who had recovered from COVID-19.

The chain carries TRBV25-1 and TRBJ2-1, with TRBD1 matching 9 bases. This CDR3 comprises 16 residues. Trimming at V came to 5 bases and at J to 5 bases, leaving 10 bases not matched to a gene. CDR1 and CDR2 from the germline V gene are MGHDK and SYGVNS. The CDR3 nucleotides are TGTGCCAGCAGTAATTGGGACAGGGTAAAGGACAATGAGCAGTTCTTC. Translated: CASSNWDRVKDNEQFF.

This clone occurred a few times. This rearrangement joins TRBV20-1 to TRBJ1-5, with D possibly being TRBD1 (6 bases). V was shortened by 3 bases and J by 3 bases, with 12 bases between the two germline ends. From germline, CDR1 is DFQATT and CDR2 SNEGSKA (reference sequence). The length of the CDR3 is 14 residues. CDR3 loop: CSASVGQFNQPQHF. Here the CDR3 DNA reads TGCAGTGCTAGTGTCGGACAGTTCAATCAGCCCCAGCATTTT.

The V gene is TRBV3-1 (or the pseudogene TRBV3-2), the J gene TRBJ1-1; 7 bases align to TRBD1. Trimming took 0 bases from V and 11 from J; bases not matched to a gene: 9. The CDR3 extends over 14 amino acids. CDR1 and CDR2 (germline): LGHDT, YNNKEL (reference sequence). CDR3 DNA: TGTGCCAGCAGCCAAGATCAGGGACAGAGGGGGGCTTTCTTT. This gives the protein CASSQDQGQRGAFF.

V and J are TRBV28 and TRBJ1-2, with 7 bases identical to TRBD1. The CDR3 spans 16 residues. V shed 6 bases and J 1 base; nucleotides not matched to a gene: 11. Germline V gene data show CDR1 as MDHEN and CDR2 as SYDVKM. The CDR3 coding sequence is TGTGCCAGCAGAGATTCTAACAGGGGATTTAACTATGGCTACACCTTC. This translates into CASRDSNRGFNYGYTF.

This sequence joins TRBV3-1 (or the pseudogene TRBV3-2) and TRBJ2-3; 12 nucleotides agree with TRBD2. V trimming: 4 bases; J trimming: 3 bases; junction bases outside the gene matches: 2. The germline V gene has CDR1 LGHDT and CDR2 YNNKEL (reference sequence). The length of the CDR3 is 15 residues. CDR3 amino acids: CASSPTSGGTDTQYF. The CDR3 DNA is TGTGCCAGCAGCCCTACTAGCGGGGGGACAGATACGCAGTATTTT.

The V gene is TRBV4-1, the J gene TRBJ1-1, with D perhaps matching TRBD1 (5 bases). The ends were cut back, 0 bases at V and 5 bases at J, with 13 bases in the middle. The germline V gene has CDR1 MGHRA and CDR2 YSYEKL. This CDR3 comprises 15 residues. The CDR3 sequence: CASSQDNTGRTEAFF. DNA for the CDR3: TGCGCCAGCAGCCAAGATAACACAGGACGGACTGAAGCTTTCTTT.

This rearrangement joins TRBV6-2 or TRBV6-3 to TRBJ2-3, with 11 bases matching TRBD2. Germline trimming cut 1 base from V and 3 bases from J; bases unmatched to any gene: 9. The length of the CDR3 is 18 residues. Germline V lookup: CDR1 MNHEY, CDR2 SVGEGT. The CDR3 DNA follows: TGTGCCAGCAGTTACTTTCTAGCGGGGGGCGAGATAACAGATACGCAGTATTTT. This codes for CASSYFLAGGEITDTQYF.

This rearrangement joins TRBV9 to TRBJ1-3; D is uncertain. Deletions cut 5 bases from V and 0 bases from J, with 9 bases between. This CDR3 is 14 amino acids long. CDR1 and CDR2 (germline): SGDLS, YYNGEE. CDR3 amino acids: CASRAQSSGNTIYF. The CDR3 nucleotides read TGTGCCAGCAGGGCACAAAGCTCTGGAAACACCATATATTTT.